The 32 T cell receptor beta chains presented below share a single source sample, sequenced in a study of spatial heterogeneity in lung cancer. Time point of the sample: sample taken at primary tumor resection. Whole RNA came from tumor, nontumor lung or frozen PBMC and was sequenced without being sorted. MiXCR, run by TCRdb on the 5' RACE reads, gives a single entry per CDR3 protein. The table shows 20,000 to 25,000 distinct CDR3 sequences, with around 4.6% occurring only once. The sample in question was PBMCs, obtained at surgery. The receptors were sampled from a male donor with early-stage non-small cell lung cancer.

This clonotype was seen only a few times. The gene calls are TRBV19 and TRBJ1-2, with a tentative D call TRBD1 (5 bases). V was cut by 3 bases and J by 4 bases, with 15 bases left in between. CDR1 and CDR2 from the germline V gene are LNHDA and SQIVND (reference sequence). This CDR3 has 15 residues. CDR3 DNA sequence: TGTGCCAGTAGTATGCCTGCGGGACGGACCTATGGCTACACCTTC. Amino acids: CASSMPAGRTYGYTF.

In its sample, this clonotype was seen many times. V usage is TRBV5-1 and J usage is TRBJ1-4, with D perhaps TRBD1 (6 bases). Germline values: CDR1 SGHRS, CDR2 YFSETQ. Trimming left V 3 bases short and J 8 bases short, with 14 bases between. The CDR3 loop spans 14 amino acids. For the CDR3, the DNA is TGCGCCAGCAGCTCTCGGGGGCCGGACGAAAAACTGTTTTTT. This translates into CASSSRGPDEKLFF. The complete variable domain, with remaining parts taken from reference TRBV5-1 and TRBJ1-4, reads KAGVTQTPRYLIKTRGQQVTLSCSPISGHRSVSWYQQTPGQGLQFLFEYFSETQRNKGNFPGRFSGRQFSNSRSEMNVSTLELGDSALYLCASSSRGPDEKLFFGSGTQLSVL.

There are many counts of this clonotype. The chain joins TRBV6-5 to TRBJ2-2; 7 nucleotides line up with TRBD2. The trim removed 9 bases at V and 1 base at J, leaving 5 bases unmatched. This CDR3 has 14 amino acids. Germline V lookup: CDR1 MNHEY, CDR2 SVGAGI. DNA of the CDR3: TGTGCCAGTACTAGCGCTCTGAACACCGGGGAGCTGTTTTTT. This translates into CASTSALNTGELFF.

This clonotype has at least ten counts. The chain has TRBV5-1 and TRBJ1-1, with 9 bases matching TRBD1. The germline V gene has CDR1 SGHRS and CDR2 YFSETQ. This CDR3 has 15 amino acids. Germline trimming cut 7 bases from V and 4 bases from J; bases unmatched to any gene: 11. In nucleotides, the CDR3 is TGCGCCAGCGGTCTCGGGACAGGGCCCAGCACTGAAGCTTTCTTT. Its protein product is CASGLGTGPSTEAFF.

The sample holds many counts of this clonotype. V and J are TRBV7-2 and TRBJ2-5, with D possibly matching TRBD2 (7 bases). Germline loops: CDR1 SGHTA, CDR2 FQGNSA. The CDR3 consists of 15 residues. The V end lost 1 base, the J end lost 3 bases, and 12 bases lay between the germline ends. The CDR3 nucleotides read TGTGCCAGCAGCTTAGGCGGGGGCGGTAAAGAGACCCAGTACTTC. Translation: CASSLGGGGKETQYF.

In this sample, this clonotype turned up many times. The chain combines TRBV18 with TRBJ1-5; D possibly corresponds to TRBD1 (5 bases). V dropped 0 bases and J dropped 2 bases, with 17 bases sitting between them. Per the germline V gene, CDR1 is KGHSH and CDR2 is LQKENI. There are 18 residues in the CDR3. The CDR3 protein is CASSPPDQGRAGNQPQHF. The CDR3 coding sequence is TGTGCCAGCTCACCACCGGACCAAGGCAGGGCGGGCAATCAGCCCCAGCATTTT.

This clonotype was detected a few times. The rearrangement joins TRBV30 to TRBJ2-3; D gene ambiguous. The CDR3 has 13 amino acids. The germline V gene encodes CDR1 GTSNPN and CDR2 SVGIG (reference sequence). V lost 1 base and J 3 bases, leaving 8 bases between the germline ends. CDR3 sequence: CAWSDPGTDTQYF. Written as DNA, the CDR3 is TGTGCCTGGAGTGATCCCGGGACAGATACGCAGTATTTT.

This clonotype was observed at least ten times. The CDR3 DNA reads TGTGCCAGCAGCGTACGAGGCCCTCACGGGTCCTATAATTCACCCCTCCACTTT. Its translation is CASSVRGPHGSYNSPLHF. This sequence joins TRBV9 and TRBJ1-6; D remains ambiguous. The length of the CDR3 is 18 residues. In germline, CDR1 is SGDLS, CDR2 YYNGEE. Trimming took 1 base from V and 1 from J, leaving 15 bases between them. The full variable domain, its missing parts supplied by reference TRBV9 and TRBJ1-6, is DSGVTQTPKHLITATGQRVTLRCSPRSGDLSVYWYQQSLDQGLQFLIQYYNGEERAKGNILERFSAQQFPDLHSELNLSSLELGDSALYFCASSVRGPHGSYNSPLHFGNGTRLTVT.

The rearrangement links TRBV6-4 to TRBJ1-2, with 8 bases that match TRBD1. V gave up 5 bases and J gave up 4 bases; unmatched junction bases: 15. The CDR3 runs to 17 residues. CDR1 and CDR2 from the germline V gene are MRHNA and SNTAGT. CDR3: CASSIPVQGADFYGYTF. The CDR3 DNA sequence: TGTGCCAGCAGTATTCCAGTCCAGGGGGCGGATTTCTATGGCTACACCTTC.

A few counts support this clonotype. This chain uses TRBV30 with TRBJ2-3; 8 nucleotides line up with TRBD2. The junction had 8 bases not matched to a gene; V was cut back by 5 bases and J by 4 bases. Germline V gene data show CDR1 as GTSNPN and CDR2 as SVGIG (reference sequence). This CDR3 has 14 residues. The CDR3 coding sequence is TGTGCCTGGTCCGGAGCGGGGGTCCCAGATACGCAGTATTTT. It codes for CAWSGAGVPDTQYF.

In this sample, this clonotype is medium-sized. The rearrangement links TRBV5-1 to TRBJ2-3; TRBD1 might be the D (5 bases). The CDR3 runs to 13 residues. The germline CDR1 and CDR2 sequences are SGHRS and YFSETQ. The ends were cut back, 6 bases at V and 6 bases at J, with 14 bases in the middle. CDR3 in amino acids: CASTSQGSDTQYF. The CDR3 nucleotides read TGCGCCAGCACCTCTCAGGGATCTGATACGCAGTATTTT.

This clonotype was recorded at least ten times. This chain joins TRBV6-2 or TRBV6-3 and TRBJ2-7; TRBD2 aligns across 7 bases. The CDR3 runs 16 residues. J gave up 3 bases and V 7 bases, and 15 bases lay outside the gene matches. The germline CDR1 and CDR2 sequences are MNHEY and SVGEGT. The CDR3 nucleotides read TGTGCCAGCACCGATCCGGGCGGGAGTGATATCTACGAGCAGTACTTC. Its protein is CASTDPGGSDIYEQYF.

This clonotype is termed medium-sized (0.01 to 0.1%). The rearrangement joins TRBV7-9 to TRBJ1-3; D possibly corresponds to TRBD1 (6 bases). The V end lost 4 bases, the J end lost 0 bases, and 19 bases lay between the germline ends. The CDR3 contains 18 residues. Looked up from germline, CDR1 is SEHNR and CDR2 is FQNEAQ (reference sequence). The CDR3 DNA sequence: TGTGCCAGCAGCTCAATCCGGGCAGGGGCCAGCTCTGGAAACACCATATATTTT. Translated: CASSSIRAGASSGNTIYF. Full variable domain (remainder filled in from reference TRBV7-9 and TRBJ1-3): DTGVSQNPRHKITKRGQNVTFRCDPISEHNRLYWYRQTLGQGPEFLTYFQNEAQLEKSRLLSDRFSAERPKGSFSTLEIQRTEQGDSAMYLCASSSIRAGASSGNTIYFGEGSWLTVV.

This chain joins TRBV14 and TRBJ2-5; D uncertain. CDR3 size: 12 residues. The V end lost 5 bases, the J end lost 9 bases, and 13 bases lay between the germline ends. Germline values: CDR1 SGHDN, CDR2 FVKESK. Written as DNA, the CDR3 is TGTGCCAGCAGCTCCGCCCCTTGGTCCCAGTACTTC. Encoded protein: CASSSAPWSQYF.

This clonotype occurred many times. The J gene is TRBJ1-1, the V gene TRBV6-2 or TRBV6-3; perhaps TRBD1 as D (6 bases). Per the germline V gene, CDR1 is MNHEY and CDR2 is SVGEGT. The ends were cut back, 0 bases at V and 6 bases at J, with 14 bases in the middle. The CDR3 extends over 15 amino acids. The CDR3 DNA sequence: TGTGCCAGCAGTTACTCGCCGGGACACCAACCTGAAGCTTTCTTT. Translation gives CASSYSPGHQPEAFF.

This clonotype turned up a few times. The CDR3 protein is CASSPRTVSEAFF. In DNA, the CDR3 is TGTGCCAGCAGCCCACGGACAGTTTCTGAAGCTTTCTTT. The rearrangement links TRBV7-9 to TRBJ1-1; possibly TRBD1 for D (6 bases). The germline gives CDR1 SEHNR, CDR2 FQNEAQ (reference sequence). V lost 5 bases and J lost 6, with 13 bases in between. The CDR3 covers 13 residues.

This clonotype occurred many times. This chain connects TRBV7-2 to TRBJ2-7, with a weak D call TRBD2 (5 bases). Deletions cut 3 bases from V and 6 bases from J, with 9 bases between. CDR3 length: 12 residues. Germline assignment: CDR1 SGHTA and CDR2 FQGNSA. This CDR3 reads CASSFAGPEQYF. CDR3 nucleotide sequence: TGTGCCAGCAGCTTCGCGGGCCCCGAGCAGTACTTC.

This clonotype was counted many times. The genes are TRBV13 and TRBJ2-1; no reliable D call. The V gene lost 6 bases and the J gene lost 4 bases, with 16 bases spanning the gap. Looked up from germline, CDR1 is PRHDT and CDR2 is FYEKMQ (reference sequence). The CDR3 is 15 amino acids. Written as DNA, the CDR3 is TGTGCCAGCAGAGGCGACACGAACCCGTACAATGAGCAGTTCTTC. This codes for CASRGDTNPYNEQFF.

The CDR3 loop reads CASSLVPLPYNEQFF. The CDR3 bases are TGTGCCAGCAGCTTAGTTCCCCTTCCCTACAATGAGCAGTTCTTC. The V and J genes are TRBV11-2 and TRBJ2-1; D unclear. Between the trimmed V and J ends, which lost 1 base and 2 bases, there was a span of 9 bases. Germline-derived CDR1 and CDR2 are SGHAT and FQNNGV. The CDR3 totals 15 residues.

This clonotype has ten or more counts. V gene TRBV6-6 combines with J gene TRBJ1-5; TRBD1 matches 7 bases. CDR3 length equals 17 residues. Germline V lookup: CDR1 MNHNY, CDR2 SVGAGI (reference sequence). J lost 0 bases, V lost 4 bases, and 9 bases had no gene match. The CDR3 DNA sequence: TGTGCCAGCAGTTTCTCCGGCAGGGGGGATAGCAATCAGCCCCAGCATTTT. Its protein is CASSFSGRGDSNQPQHF.

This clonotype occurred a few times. CDR3 nucleotide sequence: TGTGCCAGCAGTTACTTGACCAGTTCCTATGGCTACACCTTC. Translation: CASSYLTSSYGYTF. The rearrangement uses TRBV6-6 and TRBJ1-2; D unclear. CDR1 is MNHNY, CDR2 SVGAGI, per germline (reference sequence). The CDR3 sequence is 14 residues long. The V gene lost 1 base and the J gene lost 4 bases, with 10 bases spanning the gap.

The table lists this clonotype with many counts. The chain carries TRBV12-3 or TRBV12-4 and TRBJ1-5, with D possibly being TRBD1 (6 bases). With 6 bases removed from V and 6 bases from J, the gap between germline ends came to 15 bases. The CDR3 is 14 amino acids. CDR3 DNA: TGTGCCAGCAGCCGAGACAGGAGGACTCAGCCCCAGCATTTT. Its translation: CASSRDRRTQPQHF.

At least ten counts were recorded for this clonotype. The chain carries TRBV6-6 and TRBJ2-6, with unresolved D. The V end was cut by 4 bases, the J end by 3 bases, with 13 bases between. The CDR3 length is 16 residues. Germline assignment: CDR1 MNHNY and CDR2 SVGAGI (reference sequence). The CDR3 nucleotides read TGTGCCAGCAGTTCCACCCAGACTGGTGGGGCCAACGTCCTGACTTTC. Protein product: CASSSTQTGGANVLTF.

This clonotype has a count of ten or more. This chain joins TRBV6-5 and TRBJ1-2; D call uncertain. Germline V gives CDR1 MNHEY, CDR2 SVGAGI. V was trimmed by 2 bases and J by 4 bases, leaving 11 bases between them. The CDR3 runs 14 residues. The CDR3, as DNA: TGTGCCAGCAGTTACGTGCCCGGCGGCTATGGCTACACCTTC. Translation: CASSYVPGGYGYTF.

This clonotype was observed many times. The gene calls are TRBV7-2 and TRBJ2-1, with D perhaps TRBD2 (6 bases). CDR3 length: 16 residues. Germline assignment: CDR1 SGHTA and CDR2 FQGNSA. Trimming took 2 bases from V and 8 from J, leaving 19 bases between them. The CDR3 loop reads CASSLKWDRGIYEQFF. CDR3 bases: TGTGCCAGCAGCTTAAAATGGGACCGCGGGATCTATGAGCAGTTCTTC.

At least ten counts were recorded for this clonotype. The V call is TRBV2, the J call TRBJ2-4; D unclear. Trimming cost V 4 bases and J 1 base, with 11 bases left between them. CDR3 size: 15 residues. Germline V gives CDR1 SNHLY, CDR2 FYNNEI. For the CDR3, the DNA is TGTGCCAGCAGTGCGAGCTTGGAGGCCAAAAACATTCAGTACTTC. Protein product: CASSASLEAKNIQYF.

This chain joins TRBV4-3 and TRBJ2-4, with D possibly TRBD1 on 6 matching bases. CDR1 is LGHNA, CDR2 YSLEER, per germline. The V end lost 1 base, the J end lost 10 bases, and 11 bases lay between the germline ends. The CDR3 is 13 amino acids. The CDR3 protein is CASSQVYRDIQYF. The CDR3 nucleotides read TGCGCCAGCAGCCAAGTTTACAGGGATATTCAGTACTTC.

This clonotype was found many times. Here the CDR3 reads CASSERVGRTGELFF. The DNA for the CDR3 is TGTGCCAGCAGTGAAAGGGTGGGTCGCACCGGGGAGCTGTTTTTT. The chain recombines TRBV2 with TRBJ2-2, with D uncertain. There are 15 residues in the CDR3. Germline V gene data show CDR1 as SNHLY and CDR2 as FYNNEI. The ends were cut back, 2 bases at V and 4 bases at J, with 11 bases in the middle.

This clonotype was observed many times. The CDR3 sequence: CASSGQGTEAFF. The CDR3 DNA reads as TGTGCCAGCAGTGGACAGGGCACTGAAGCTTTCTTT. V and J are TRBV2 and TRBJ1-1; 7 bases match TRBD1. This CDR3 contains 12 residues. The J segment lost 4 bases and the V segment lost 4 bases, leaving 0 bases of the junction unmatched. Germline CDR1 and CDR2: SNHLY and FYNNEI.

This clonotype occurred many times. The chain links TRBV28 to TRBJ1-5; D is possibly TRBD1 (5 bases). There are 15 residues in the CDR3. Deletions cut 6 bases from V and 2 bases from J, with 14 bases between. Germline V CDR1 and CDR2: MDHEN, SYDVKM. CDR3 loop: CASSLGGRRNQPQHF. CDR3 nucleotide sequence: TGTGCCAGCAGCCTCGGGGGACGGCGCAATCAGCCCCAGCATTTT.

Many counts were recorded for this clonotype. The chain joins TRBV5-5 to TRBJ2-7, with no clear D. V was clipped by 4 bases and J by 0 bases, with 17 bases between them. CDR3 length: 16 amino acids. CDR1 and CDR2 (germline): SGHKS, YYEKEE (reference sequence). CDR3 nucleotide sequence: TGTGCCAGCAGCCCCACCCCGGACCCTTACTCCTACGAGCAGTACTTC. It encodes CASSPTPDPYSYEQYF.

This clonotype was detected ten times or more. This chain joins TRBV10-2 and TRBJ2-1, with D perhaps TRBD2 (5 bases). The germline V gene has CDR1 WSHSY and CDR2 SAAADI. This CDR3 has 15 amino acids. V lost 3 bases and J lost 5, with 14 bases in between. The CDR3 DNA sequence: TGCGCCAGCAGTGAAAACGGCAGGAGGAACAATGAGCAGTTCTTC. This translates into CASSENGRRNNEQFF.